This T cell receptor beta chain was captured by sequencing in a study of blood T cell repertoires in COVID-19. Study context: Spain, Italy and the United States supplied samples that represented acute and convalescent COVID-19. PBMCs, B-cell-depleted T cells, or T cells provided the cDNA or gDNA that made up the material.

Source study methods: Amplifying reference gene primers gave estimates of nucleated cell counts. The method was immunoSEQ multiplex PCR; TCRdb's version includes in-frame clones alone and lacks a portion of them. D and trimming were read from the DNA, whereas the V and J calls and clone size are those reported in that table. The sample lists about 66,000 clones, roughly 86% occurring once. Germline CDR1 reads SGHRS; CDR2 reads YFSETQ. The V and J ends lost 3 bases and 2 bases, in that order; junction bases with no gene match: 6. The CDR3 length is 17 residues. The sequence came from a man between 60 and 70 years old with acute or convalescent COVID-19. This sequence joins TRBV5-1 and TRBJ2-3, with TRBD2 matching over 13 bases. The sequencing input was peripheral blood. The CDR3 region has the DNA TGCGCCAGCAGCTCCTCGGGACTAGCGGGGATCACAGATACGCAGTATTTT. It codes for CASSSSGLAGITDTQYF.